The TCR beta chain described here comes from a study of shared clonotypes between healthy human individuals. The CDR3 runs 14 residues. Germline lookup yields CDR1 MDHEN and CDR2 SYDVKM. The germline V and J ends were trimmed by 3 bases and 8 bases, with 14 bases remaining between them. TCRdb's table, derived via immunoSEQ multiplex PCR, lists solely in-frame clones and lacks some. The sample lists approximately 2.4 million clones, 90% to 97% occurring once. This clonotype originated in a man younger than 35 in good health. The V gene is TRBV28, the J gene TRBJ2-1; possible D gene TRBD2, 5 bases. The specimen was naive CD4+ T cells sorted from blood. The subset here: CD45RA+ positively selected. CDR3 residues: CASSFLMGSYEQFF. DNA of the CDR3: TGTGCCAGCAGTTTCCTCATGGGGAGTTATGAGCAGTTCTTC.